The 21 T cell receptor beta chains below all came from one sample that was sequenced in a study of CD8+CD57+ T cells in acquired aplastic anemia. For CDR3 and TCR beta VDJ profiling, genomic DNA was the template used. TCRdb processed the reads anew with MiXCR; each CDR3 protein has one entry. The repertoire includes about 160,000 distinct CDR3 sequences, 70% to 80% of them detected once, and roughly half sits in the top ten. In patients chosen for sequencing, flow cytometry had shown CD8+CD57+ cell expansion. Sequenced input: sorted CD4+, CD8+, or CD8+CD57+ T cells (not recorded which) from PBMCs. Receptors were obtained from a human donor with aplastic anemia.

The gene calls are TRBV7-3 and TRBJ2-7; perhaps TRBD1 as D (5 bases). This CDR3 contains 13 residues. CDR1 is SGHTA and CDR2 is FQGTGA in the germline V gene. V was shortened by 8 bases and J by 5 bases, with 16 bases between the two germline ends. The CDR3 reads CASARSRVNEQYF. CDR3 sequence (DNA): TGTGCCAGCGCCCGTTCCAGGGTCAACGAGCAGTACTTC. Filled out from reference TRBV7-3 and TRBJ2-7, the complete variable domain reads GAGVSQTPSNKVTEKGKYVELRCDPISGHTALYWYRQSLGQGPEFLIYFQGTGAADDSGLPNDRFFAVRPEGSVSTLKIQRTERGDSAVYLCASARSRVNEQYFGPGTRLTVT.

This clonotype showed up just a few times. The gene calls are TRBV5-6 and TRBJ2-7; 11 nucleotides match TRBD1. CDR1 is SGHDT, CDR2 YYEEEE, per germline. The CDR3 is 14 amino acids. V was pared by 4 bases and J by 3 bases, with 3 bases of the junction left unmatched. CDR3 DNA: TGTGCCAGCAGCACCGGGACAGGGGGCTACGAGCAGTACTTC. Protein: CASSTGTGGYEQYF.

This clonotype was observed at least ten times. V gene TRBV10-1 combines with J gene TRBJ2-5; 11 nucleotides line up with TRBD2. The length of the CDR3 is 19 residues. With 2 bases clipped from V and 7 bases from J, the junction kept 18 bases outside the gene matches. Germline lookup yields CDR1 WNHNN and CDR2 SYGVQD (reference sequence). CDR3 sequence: CASSEGGLAEQSGSGTQYF. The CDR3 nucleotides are TGCGCCAGCAGTGAGGGGGGACTAGCGGAGCAGTCCGGGAGCGGGACCCAGTACTTC.

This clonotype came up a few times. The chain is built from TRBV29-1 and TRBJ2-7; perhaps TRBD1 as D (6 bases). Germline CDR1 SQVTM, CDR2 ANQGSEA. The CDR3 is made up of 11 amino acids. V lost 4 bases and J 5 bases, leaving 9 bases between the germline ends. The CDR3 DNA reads TGCAGCGTTGTTACAGGGAACGAGCAGTACTTC. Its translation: CSVVTGNEQYF.

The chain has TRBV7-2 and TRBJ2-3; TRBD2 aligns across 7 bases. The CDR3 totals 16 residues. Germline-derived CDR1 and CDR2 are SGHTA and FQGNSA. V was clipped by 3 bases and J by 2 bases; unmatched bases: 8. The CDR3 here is CASSLNPGLTTDTQYF. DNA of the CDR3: TGTGCCAGCAGCTTGAACCCGGGACTAACCACAGATACGCAGTATTTT.

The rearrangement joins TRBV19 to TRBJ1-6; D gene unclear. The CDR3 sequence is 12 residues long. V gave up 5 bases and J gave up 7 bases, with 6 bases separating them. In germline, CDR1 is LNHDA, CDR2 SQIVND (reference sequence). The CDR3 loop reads CASSLVNSPLHF. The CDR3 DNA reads TGTGCCAGTAGTCTAGTCAATTCACCCCTCCACTTT.

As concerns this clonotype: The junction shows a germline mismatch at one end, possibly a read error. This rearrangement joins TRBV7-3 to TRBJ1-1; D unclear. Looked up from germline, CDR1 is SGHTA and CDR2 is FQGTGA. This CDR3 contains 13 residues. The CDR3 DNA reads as TGTGCCAGCAGCCTAACTCCGAATGATGAAGCTTTCTTT. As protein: CASSLTPNDEAFF.

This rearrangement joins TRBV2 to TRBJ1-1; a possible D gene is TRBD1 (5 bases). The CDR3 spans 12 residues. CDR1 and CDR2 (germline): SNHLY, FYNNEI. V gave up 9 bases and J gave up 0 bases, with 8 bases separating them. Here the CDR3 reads CARDNLNTEAFF. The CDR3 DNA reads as TGTGCCAGGGACAACCTGAACACTGAAGCTTTCTTT. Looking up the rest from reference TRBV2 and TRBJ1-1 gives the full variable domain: EPEVTQTPSHQVTQMGQEVILRCVPISNHLYFYWYRQILGQKVEFLVSFYNNEISEKSEIFDDQFSVERPDGSNFTLKIRSTKLEDSAMYFCARDNLNTEAFFGQGTRLTVV.

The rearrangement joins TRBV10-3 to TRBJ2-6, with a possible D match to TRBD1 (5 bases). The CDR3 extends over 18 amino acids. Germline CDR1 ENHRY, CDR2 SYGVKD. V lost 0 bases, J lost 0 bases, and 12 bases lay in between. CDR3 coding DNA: TGTGCCATCAGTGAGTCGAGAAGGGGCTCCTCTGGGGCCAACGTCCTGACTTTC. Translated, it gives CAISESRRGSSGANVLTF.

DNA for the CDR3: TGCGCCAGCAGCTTGGGCGGGACAGCAATAGCCTACGAGCAGTACTTC. Translating gives CASSLGGTAIAYEQYF. This rearrangement joins TRBV5-1 to TRBJ2-7; weak D call: TRBD1 (7 bases). This CDR3 spans 16 amino acids. Trimming took 0 bases from V and 2 from J, leaving 15 bases between them. Per germline, CDR1 SGHRS and CDR2 YFSETQ.

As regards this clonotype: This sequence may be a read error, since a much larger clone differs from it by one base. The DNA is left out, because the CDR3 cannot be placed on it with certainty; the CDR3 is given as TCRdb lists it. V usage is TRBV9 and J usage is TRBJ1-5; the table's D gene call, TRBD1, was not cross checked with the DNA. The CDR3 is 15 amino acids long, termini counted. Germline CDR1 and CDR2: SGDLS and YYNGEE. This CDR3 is CASSVGVGSNQPHHF.

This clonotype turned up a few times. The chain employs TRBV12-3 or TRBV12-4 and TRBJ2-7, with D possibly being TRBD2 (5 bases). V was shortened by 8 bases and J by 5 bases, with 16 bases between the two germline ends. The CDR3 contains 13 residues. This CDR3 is CASSPSPGNEQYF. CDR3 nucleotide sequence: TGTGCCAGCTCCCCCTCGCCGGGGAACGAGCAGTACTTC.

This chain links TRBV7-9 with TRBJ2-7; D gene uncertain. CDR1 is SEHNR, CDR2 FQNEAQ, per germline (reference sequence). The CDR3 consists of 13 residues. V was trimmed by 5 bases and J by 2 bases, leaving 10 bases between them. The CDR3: CASSQRSAYEQYF. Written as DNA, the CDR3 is TGTGCCAGCAGCCAAAGGTCGGCCTACGAGCAGTACTTC.

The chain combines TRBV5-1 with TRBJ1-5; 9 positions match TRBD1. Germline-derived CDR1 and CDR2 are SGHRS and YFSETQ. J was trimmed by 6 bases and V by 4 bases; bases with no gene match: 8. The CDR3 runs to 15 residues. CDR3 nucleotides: TGCGCCAGCAGCGCTGATGGGACAGGGCCTCAGCCCCAGCATTTT. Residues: CASSADGTGPQPQHF.

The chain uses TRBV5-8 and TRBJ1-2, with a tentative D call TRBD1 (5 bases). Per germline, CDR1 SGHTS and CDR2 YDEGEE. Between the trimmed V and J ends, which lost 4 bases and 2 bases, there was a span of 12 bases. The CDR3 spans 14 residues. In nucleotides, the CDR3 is TGTGCCAGCAGCCAGGGAGGAGTGAACTATGGCTACACCTTC. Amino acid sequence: CASSQGGVNYGYTF.

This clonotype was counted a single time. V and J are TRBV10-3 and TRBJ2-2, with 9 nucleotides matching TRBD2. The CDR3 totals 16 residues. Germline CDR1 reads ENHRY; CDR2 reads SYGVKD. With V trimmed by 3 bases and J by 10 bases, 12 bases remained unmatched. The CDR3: CAISDSQREDALELFF. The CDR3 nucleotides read TGTGCCATCAGTGATTCCCAGCGGGAGGACGCGTTGGAGCTGTTTTTT.

CDR3 sequence: CSVVGLTGELFF. The CDR3 DNA sequence: TGCAGCGTTGTAGGGCTCACCGGGGAGCTGTTTTTT. V is TRBV29-1 and J is TRBJ2-2, with D unresolved. Germline values: CDR1 SQVTM, CDR2 ANQGSEA. V lost 4 bases and J lost 4, with 7 bases in between. CDR3 length: 12 residues.

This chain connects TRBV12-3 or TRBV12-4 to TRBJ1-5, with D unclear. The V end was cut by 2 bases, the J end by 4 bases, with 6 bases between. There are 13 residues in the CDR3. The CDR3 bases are TGTGCCAGCAGTTTAATTGAGAATCAGCCCCAGCATTTT. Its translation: CASSLIENQPQHF.

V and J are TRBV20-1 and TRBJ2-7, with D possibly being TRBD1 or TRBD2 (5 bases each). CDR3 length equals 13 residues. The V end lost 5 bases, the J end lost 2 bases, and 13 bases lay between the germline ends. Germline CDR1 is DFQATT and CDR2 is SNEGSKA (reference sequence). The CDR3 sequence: CSALRDGTYEQYF. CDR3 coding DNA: TGCAGTGCTCTCCGGGACGGGACCTACGAGCAGTACTTC.

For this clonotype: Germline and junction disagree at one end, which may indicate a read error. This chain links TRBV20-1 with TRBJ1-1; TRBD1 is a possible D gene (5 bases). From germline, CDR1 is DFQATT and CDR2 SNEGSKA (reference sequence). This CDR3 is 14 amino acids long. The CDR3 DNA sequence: TGCAGTGCTAGATTGTCAGGGAGTGGTACTGAAGCCTTCTTT. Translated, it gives CSARLSGSGTEAFF.

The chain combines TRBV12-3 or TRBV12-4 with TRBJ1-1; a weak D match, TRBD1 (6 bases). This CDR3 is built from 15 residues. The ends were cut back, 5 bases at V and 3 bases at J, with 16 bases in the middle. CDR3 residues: CASSDPRGGDTEAFF. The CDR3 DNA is TGTGCCAGCAGTGACCCCAGGGGTGGGGACACTGAAGCTTTCTTT.